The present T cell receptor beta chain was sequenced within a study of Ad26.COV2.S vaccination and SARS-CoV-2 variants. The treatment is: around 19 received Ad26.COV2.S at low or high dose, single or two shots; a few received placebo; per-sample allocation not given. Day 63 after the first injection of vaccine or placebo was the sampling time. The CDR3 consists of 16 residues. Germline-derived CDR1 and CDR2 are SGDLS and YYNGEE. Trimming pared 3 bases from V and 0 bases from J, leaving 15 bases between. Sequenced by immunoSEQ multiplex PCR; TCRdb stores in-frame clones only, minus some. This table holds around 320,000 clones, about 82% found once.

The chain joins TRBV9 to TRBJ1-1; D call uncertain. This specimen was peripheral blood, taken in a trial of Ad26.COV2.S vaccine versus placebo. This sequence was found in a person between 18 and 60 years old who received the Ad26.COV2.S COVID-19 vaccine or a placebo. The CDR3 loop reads CASSATPTGLNTEAFF. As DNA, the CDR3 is TGTGCCAGCAGCGCAACCCCCACGGGGTTGAACACTGAAGCTTTCTTT. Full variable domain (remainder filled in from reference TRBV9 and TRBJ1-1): DSGVTQTPKHLITATGQRVTLRCSPRSGDLSVYWYQQSLDQGLQFLIQYYNGEERAKGNILERFSAQQFPDLHSELNLSSLELGDSALYFCASSATPTGLNTEAFFGQGTRLTVV.